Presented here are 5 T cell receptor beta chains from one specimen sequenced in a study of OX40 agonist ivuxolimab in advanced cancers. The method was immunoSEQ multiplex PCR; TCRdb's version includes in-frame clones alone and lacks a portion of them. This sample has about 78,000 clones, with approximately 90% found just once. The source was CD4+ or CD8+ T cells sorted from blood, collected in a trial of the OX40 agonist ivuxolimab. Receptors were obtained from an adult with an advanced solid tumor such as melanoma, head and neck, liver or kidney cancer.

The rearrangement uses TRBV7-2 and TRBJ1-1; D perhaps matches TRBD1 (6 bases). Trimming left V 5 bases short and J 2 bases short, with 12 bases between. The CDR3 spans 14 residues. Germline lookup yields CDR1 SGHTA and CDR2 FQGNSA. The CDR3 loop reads CASSLNRVNTEAFF. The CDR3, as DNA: TGTGCCAGCAGCCTCAACAGGGTAAACACTGAAGCTTTCTTT.

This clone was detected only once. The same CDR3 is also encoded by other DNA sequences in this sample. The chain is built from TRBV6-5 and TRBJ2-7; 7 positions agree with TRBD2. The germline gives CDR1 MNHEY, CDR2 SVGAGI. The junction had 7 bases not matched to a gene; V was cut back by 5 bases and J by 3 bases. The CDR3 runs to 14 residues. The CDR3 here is CASSRQSGNYEQYF. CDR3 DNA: TGTGCCAGCAGTCGCCAGAGCGGGAACTACGAGCAGTACTTC.

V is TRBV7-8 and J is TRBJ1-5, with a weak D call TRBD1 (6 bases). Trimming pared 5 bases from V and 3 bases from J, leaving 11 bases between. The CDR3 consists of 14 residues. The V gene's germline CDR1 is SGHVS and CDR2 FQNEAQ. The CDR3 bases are TGTGCCAGCAGCCCGGACAGACTCAATCAGCCCCAGCATTTT. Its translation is CASSPDRLNQPQHF.

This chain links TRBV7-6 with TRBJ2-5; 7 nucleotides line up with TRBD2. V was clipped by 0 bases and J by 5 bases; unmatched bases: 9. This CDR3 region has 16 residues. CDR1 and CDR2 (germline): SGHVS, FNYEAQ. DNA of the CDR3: TGTGCCAGCAGCTTAGCGCCGACTAGCCGGGGGGAGACCCAGTACTTC. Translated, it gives CASSLAPTSRGETQYF.

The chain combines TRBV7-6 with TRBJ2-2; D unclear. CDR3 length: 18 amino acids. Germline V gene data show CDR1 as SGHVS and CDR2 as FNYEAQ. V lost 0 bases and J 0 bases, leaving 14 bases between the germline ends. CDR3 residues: CASSLALPGGTNTGELFF. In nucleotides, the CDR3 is TGTGCCAGCAGCTTAGCCTTGCCAGGCGGTACGAACACCGGGGAGCTGTTTTTT.